This TCR beta chain was observed in a study of T-cell reconstitution after alpha-beta-depleted transplantation in children. The table lists this clonotype with many counts. The TCRbeta library incorporated unique molecular identifiers. One entry per CDR3 protein results from TCRdb running MiXCR on the PCR reads. The data contain approximately 500,000 distinct CDR3 sequences, about 10% of them singletons. The receptor's source is a child aged 2 to 10 with inherited bone marrow failure, due to receive a stem cell transplant. The specimen comprised PBMCs, sampled before TCRalphabeta/CD19-depleted stem cell transplant.

The CDR3 protein is CAWSVGGGRNEQFF. In nucleotides, the CDR3 is TGTGCCTGGAGTGTCGGCGGGGGGAGGAATGAGCAGTTCTTC. The V gene is TRBV30, the J gene TRBJ2-1, with 8 positions matching TRBD2. Germline V gene sequence: CDR1 GTSNPN, CDR2 SVGIG (reference sequence). The CDR3 sequence is 14 residues long. J gave up 7 bases and V 0 bases, and 5 bases lay outside the gene matches.